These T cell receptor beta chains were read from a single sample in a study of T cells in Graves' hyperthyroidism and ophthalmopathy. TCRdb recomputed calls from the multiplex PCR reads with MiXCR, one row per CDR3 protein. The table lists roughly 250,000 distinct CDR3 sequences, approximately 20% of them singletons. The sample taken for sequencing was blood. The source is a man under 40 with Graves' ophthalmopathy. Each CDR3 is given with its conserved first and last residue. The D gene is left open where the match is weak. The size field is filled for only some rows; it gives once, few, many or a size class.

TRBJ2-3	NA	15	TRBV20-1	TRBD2	TGCAGTGCTAGAGATGCAACTAGCGGGTGGGATACGCAGTATTTT	CSARDATSGWDTQYF
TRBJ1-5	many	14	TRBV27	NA	TGCGCCAGCAGCTTGGTAGGGGGCAATCAGCCCCAGCATTTT	CASSLVGGNQPQHF
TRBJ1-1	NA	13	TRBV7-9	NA	TGTGCCAGCAGCTTGATAAGGGTCACTGAAGCTTTCTTT	CASSLIRVTEAFF
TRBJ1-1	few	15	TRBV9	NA	TGTGCCAGCAGCGTAGGGGACCAAATTACCCCTGAAGCTTTCTTT	CASSVGDQITPEAFF
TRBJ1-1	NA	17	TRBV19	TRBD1	TGTGCCAGTAGCACTGGACAGGGAAGGGGATTGAACACTGAAGCTTTCTTT	CASSTGQGRGLNTEAFF
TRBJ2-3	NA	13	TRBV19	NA	TGTGCCACCTCTTCCCGCGCGGGGGATACGCAGTATTTT	CATSSRAGDTQYF
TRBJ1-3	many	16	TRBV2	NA	TGTGCCAGCAAAGACCCGGCAGGCCACTCTGGAAACACCATATATTTT	CASKDPAGHSGNTIYF
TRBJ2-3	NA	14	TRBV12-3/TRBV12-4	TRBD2	TGTGCCAGCAGTCACGGGACTAACACAGATACGCAGTATTTT	CASSHGTNTDTQYF
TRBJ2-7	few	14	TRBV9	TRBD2	TGTGCCAGCATAGGACTAGCGATAGTCTGGAGGCAGTACTTC	CASIGLAIVWRQYF
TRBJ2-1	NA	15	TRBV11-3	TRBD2	TGTGCCAGCAGCTTCGTCCTAGCGGAGTACAATGAGCAGTTCTTC	CASSFVLAEYNEQFF
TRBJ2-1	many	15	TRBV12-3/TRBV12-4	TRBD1	TGTGCCAGCAGACCCGACAGGGGCGGATACAATGAGCAGTTCTTC	CASRPDRGGYNEQFF
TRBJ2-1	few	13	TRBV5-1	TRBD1	TGCGCCAGCAGCGCTTCAGGGGGCGGTGAGCAGTTCTTC	CASSASGGGEQFF
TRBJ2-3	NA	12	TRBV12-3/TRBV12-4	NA	TGTGCCAGCAGTAACAAGCCAGATACGCAGTATTTT	CASSNKPDTQYF
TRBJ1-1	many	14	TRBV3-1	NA	TGTGCCAGCAGCCAAGATCCCAGGAACACTGAAGCTTTCTTT	CASSQDPRNTEAFF
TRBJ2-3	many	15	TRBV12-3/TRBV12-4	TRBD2	TGTGCCAGCAGCTCCACTAGCGGGACATCAGATACGCAGTATTTT	CASSSTSGTSDTQYF
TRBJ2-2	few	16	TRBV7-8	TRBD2	TGTGCCAGCAGCTTAGTTGTCCCGGGAGGGACCGGGGAGCTGTTTTTT	CASSLVVPGGTGELFF
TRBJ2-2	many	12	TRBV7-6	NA	TGTGCCAGCAGCTTAATAACCGGGGAGCTGTTTTTT	CASSLITGELFF
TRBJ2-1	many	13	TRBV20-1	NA	TGCAGTGCTAGTCCATCTCAATACAATGAGCAGTTCTTC	CSASPSQYNEQFF
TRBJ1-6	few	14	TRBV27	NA	TGTGCCAGCAGTTTCCTAGAACTTAACTCACCCCTCCACTTT	CASSFLELNSPLHF
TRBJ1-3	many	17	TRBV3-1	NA	TGTGCCAGCAGCCAAAGGCAACGTACTGTGACTGGAAACACCATATATTTT	CASSQRQRTVTGNTIYF
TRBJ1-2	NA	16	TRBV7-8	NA	TGTGCCAGCAGCCGGACGACAGGTCGCCGAAGCTATGGCTACACCTTC	CASSRTTGRRSYGYTF
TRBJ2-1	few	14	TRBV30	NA	TGTGCCTGGAGTCATGGGGGTGTTCGCAATGAGCAGTTCTTC	CAWSHGGVRNEQFF
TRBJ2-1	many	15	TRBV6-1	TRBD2	TGTGCCAGCAGGGGCCGGGGAGCGGGATGGAATGAGCAGTTCTTC	CASRGRGAGWNEQFF
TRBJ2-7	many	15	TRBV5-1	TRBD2	TGCGCCAGCAGCTTCACTAGCGGGAGGGCCGGAGAGCAGTACTTC	CASSFTSGRAGEQYF
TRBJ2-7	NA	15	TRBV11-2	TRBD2	TGTGCCAGCAGCTTTGGGACTAGCGGGACCGAGGAGCAGTACTTC	CASSFGTSGTEEQYF
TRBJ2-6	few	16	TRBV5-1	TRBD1	TGCGCCAGCAGCGGACAGGGGCTCTCTGGGGCCAACGTCCTGACTTTC	CASSGQGLSGANVLTF
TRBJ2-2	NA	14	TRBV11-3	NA	TGTGCCAGCAGCCCCCGGGATTTCGGCGGGGAGCTGTTTTTT	CASSPRDFGGELFF
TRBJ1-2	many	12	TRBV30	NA	TGTGCCTGGAGTGTACAAAGGGATGGCTACACCTTC	CAWSVQRDGYTF
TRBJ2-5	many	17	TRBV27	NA	TGTGCCAGCAGTTTATCAGGTCCGGGTCTCCCGAGAGGGACCCAGTACTTC	CASSLSGPGLPRGTQYF
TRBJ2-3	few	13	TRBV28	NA	TGTGCCAGCAGTTTAGGGGCGGCAGATACGCAGTATTTT	CASSLGAADTQYF